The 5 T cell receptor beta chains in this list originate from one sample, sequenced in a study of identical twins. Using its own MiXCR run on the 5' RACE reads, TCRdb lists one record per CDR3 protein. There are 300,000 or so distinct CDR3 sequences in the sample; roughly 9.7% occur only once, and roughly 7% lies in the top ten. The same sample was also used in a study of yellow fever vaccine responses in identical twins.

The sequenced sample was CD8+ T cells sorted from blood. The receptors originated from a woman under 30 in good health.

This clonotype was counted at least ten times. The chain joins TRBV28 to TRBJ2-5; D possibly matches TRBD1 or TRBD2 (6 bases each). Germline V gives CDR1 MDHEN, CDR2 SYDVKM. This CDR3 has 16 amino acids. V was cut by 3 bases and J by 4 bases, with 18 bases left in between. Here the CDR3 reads CASSFIPTGRRETQYF. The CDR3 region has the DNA TGTGCCAGCAGTTTTATCCCTACAGGGAGGAGAGAGACCCAGTACTTC.

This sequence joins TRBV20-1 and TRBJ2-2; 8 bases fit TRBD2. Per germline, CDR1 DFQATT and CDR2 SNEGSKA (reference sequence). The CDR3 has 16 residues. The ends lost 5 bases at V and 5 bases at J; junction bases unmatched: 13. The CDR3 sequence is CSAYRLGLAVTGELFF. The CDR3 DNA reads TGCAGTGCTTACAGACTAGGACTAGCCGTTACCGGGGAGCTGTTTTTT.

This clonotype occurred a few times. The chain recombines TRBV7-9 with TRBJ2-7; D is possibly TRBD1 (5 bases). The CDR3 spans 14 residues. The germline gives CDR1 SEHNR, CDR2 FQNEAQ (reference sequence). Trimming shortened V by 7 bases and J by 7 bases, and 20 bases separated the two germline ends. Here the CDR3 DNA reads TGTGCCAGCACCCCTTTGGACACTTACGGGGAGCAGTACTTC. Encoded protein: CASTPLDTYGEQYF.

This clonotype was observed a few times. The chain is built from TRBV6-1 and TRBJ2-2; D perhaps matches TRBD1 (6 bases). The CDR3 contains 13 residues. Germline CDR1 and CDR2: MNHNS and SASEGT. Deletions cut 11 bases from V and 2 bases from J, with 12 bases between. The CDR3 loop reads CAASGVNTGELFF. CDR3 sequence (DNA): TGTGCCGCATCAGGGGTTAACACCGGGGAGCTGTTTTTT.

Here the CDR3 DNA reads TGTGCCAGCAGCCACGGTCGGGAAAACACCGGGGAGCTGTTTTTT. Encoded protein: CASSHGRENTGELFF. The V and J genes are TRBV7-9 and TRBJ2-2, with D possibly matching TRBD2 (5 bases). Germline lookup yields CDR1 SEHNR and CDR2 FQNEAQ (reference sequence). The CDR3 consists of 15 residues. The V end was cut by 5 bases, the J end by 2 bases, with 12 bases between. Together with reference TRBV7-9 and TRBJ2-2, the CDR3 gives the full variable domain: DTGVSQNPRHKITKRGQNVTFRCDPISEHNRLYWYRQTLGQGPEFLTYFQNEAQLEKSRLLSDRFSAERPKGSFSTLEIQRTEQGDSAMYLCASSHGRENTGELFFGEGSRLTVL.